This TCR beta chain stems from a study of T cell responses to AZD1222 COVID-19 vaccine. A note on this clone: Its antigen is unidentified.

Assay used: immunoSEQ multiplex PCR; TCRdb lists only in-frame clones, some missing. The table lists 190,000 or so clones, about nine tenths of them singletons. Regarding the study as a whole: White British ancestry dominated among donors, who included more females, and clonal diversity was possibly underestimated. The study reported that nearly half of spike-specific TCRs target unmutated variant regions. Baseline seropositives among AZD1222 recipients totaled only 5 to 7.

The CDR3 length is 13 residues. V was clipped by 3 bases and J by 6 bases, with 10 bases between them. Germline loops: CDR1 LNHNV, CDR2 YYDKDF (reference sequence). The sequence derives from an adult who received the AZD1222 COVID-19 vaccine. This chain connects TRBV15 to TRBJ2-3, with D unclear. The starting material was peripheral blood, obtained 28 days after the second AZD1222 dose. DNA for the CDR3: TGTGCCACCAGCAGGGCCCTCGTGGATACGCAGTATTTT. Translation gives CATSRALVDTQYF.